These 3 T cell receptor beta chains share one sample of origin, sequenced in a study of blood T cell repertoires in COVID-19. The protocol was immunoSEQ multiplex PCR, while the TCRdb copy is restricted to in-frame clones and leaves out a portion. Among hundreds of thousands of clones listed, about 80% were seen once. Input material: PBMCs or T cells enriched from blood (not recorded which). The origin of the receptors is a woman in her forties or fifties who had been exposed to COVID-19.

On this clone: An end of the junction does not agree with germline; a read error may underlie this. This chain links TRBV4-1 with TRBJ1-4; D might be TRBD1 (6 bases). The length of the CDR3 is 15 residues. Germline V lookup: CDR1 MGHRA, CDR2 YSYEKL. CDR3 in amino acids: CASSQAWTVFEELFF. The CDR3 region has the DNA TGCGCCAGCAGCCAAGCTTGGACAGTTTTTGAAGAACTGTTTTTT.

The rearrangement uses TRBV19 and TRBJ1-6; 7 bases agree with TRBD1. After removal of 7 bases from V and 10 bases from J, the junction contained 16 bases not matched to a gene. This CDR3 has 16 amino acids. Germline lookup yields CDR1 LNHDA and CDR2 SQIVND (reference sequence). The CDR3 loop reads CASTRSNRGGGSPLHF. In nucleotides, the CDR3 is TGTGCCAGTACCCGGAGCAACAGGGGCGGCGGGTCACCCCTCCACTTT.

The chain uses TRBV25-1 and TRBJ2-2; no reliable D call. Germline loops: CDR1 MGHDK, CDR2 SYGVNS. Trimming pared 5 bases from V and 7 bases from J, leaving 20 bases between. The CDR3 contains 16 residues. The DNA for the CDR3 is TGTGCCAGCAGTCCCACAACCTCCCAGAAGAACGGGGAGCTGTTTTTT. This codes for CASSPTTSQKNGELFF.